These 16 T cell receptor beta chains share one sample of origin, sequenced in a study of cytomegalovirus exposure and HLA in healthy donors. 13 Jbeta primers and 60 Vbeta primers were used for the PCR. This table comes from immunoSEQ multiplex PCR, and its TCRdb copy is limited to in-frame clones, with some not included. The sample consists of 100,000 to 150,000 clones, 65% to 90% of them appearing once. Source material: PBMCs. The receptors shown here come from a girl aged 2-15 years in good health and CMV-seronegative.

This chain links TRBV25-1 with TRBJ1-2; a possible D gene is TRBD1 (6 bases). Germline CDR1 is MGHDK and CDR2 is SYGVNS. Trimming stripped 3 bases from V and 8 bases from J, with 13 bases between. This CDR3 contains 13 residues. The DNA for the CDR3 is TGTGCCAGCAGTGACGGGGGGGCGAGGGGCTACACCTTC. Translation gives CASSDGGARGYTF.

V and J are TRBV9 and TRBJ2-2; 8 bases map to TRBD1. The J segment lost 8 bases and the V segment lost 0 bases, leaving 6 bases of the junction unmatched. The CDR3 totals 15 residues. Germline V gene data show CDR1 as SGDLS and CDR2 as YYNGEE. The CDR3 loop reads CASSVVDRGAGELFF. The CDR3 DNA reads TGTGCCAGCAGCGTAGTAGACAGGGGAGCGGGGGAGCTGTTTTTT.

This clone was counted only a few times. This chain connects TRBV19 to TRBJ1-4; D is perhaps TRBD1 (5 bases). Germline assignment: CDR1 LNHDA and CDR2 SQIVND (reference sequence). This CDR3 has 15 amino acids. The V end lost 7 bases, the J end lost 0 bases, and 12 bases lay between the germline ends. CDR3 sequence: CASTPQTATNEKLFF. The DNA for the CDR3 is TGTGCCAGTACCCCCCAGACAGCAACTAATGAAAAACTGTTTTTT.

The chain links TRBV6-4 to TRBJ2-2, with 8 bases matching TRBD2. Trimming removed 0 bases from V and 4 bases from J; junction bases left unmatched: 7. Germline CDR1 reads MRHNA; CDR2 reads SNTAGT. The CDR3 contains 17 residues. CDR3 loop: CASSDSGGGNPTGELFF. Here the CDR3 DNA reads TGTGCCAGCAGTGACTCTGGCGGGGGGAACCCCACCGGGGAGCTGTTTTTT.

The chain carries TRBV27 and TRBJ2-2; 9 nucleotides match TRBD1. Per the germline V gene, CDR1 is MNHEY and CDR2 is SMNVEV (reference sequence). Trimming took 4 bases from V and 3 from J; bases not matched to a gene: 3. This CDR3 has 15 amino acids. CDR3: CASSWDRAHTGELFF. CDR3 sequence (DNA): TGTGCCAGCAGTTGGGACAGGGCTCACACCGGGGAGCTGTTTTTT.

V gene TRBV21-1 combines with J gene TRBJ2-7; TRBD1 was called by the table and not checked on the DNA. TRBV21-1 is marked as a pseudogene. The CDR3 consists of 16 residues. CDR3 protein: CASSHRDRGHSNEQYF. The CDR3 DNA sequence: TGTGCCAGCAGTCATCGGGACAGGGGGCATTCCAACGAGCAGTACTTC.

This chain links TRBV30 with TRBJ2-3, with D tentatively TRBD1 (5 bases). V dropped 0 bases and J dropped 0 bases, with 10 bases sitting between them. CDR1 GTSNPN and CDR2 SVGIG come from the germline V gene (reference sequence). This CDR3 comprises 15 residues. The CDR3 coding sequence is TGTGCCTGGAGTGTACAAGGGGCTAGCACAGATACGCAGTATTTT. Its translation: CAWSVQGASTDTQYF.

In this sample, this clone turned up a few times. V and J are TRBV5-1 and TRBJ2-7, with D perhaps TRBD1 (6 bases). CDR3 length equals 21 residues. Trimming removed 4 bases at V and 0 bases at J, with 32 bases between. Germline V lookup: CDR1 SGHRS, CDR2 YFSETQ. CDR3 amino acids: CASSAPGQYSKSPPSSYEQYF. CDR3 DNA: TGCGCCAGCAGCGCCCCCGGACAGTATTCCAAGAGTCCCCCCAGCTCCTACGAGCAGTACTTC.

This chain's CDR3 is CASSLRLASSSYEQYF. The DNA of the CDR3 is TGTGCCAGCAGCCTCCGACTAGCGTCGAGCTCCTACGAGCAGTACTTC. This chain joins TRBV7-9 and TRBJ2-7; 8 nucleotides match TRBD2. Germline V gene lookup returns CDR1 SEHNR and CDR2 FQNEAQ (reference sequence). V was pared by 5 bases and J by 0 bases, with 9 bases of the junction left unmatched. The CDR3 has 16 residues.

The chain uses TRBV7-8 and TRBJ1-1; TRBD1 agrees at 7 bases. The V gene end was trimmed by 5 bases and the J gene end by 0 bases; junction bases not matched to a gene: 6. The CDR3 spans 15 residues. CDR1 SGHVS and CDR2 FQNEAQ come from the germline V gene. CDR3 amino acids: CASSPRTGLNTEAFF. The DNA for the CDR3 is TGTGCCAGCAGCCCGAGGACAGGATTGAACACTGAAGCTTTCTTT.

The chain recombines TRBV7-8 with TRBJ2-2; 8 nucleotides match TRBD1. Per the germline V gene, CDR1 is SGHVS and CDR2 is FQNEAQ. This CDR3 has 15 residues. Germline trimming cut 4 bases from V and 5 bases from J; bases unmatched to any gene: 6. CDR3 protein: CASSWQGASTGELFF. DNA for the CDR3: TGTGCCAGCAGCTGGCAGGGGGCGTCTACCGGGGAGCTGTTTTTT. The variable domain in full, with the rest retrieved from reference TRBV7-8 and TRBJ2-2, is GAGVSQSPRYKVAKRGQDVALRCDPISGHVSLFWYQQALGQGPEFLTYFQNEAQLDKSGLPSDRFFAERPEGSVSTLKIQRTQQEDSAVYLCASSWQGASTGELFFGEGSRLTVL.

This clone appeared a few times. The rearrangement joins TRBV5-8 to TRBJ2-7; 9 bases agree with TRBD1. Losses at the gene ends were 0 bases for V and 3 bases for J; bases not matched to a gene: 1. This CDR3 is 14 amino acids long. Germline CDR1 is SGHTS and CDR2 is YDEGEE. The CDR3 loop is CASSLDRGRYEQYF. The CDR3 bases are TGTGCCAGCAGCTTGGACAGGGGGCGCTACGAGCAGTACTTC.

The genes are TRBV30 and TRBJ1-3; D is uncertain. Between the trimmed V and J ends, which lost 0 bases and 0 bases, there was a span of 3 bases. The CDR3 totals 13 residues. Germline CDR1 GTSNPN, CDR2 SVGIG (reference sequence). Here the CDR3 DNA reads TGTGCCTGGAGTGTACACTCTGGAAACACCATATATTTT. Translating gives CAWSVHSGNTIYF. The complete variable domain, with remaining parts taken from reference TRBV30 and TRBJ1-3, reads SQTIHQWPATLVQPVGSPLSLECTVEGTSNPNLYWYRQAAGRGLQLLFYSVGIGQISSEVPQNLSASRPQDRQFILSSKKLLLSDSGFYLCAWSVHSGNTIYFGEGSWLTVV.

V is TRBV28 and J is TRBJ2-7; D uncertain. The CDR3 length is 12 residues. Germline V CDR1 and CDR2: MDHEN, SYDVKM. V was pared by 4 bases and J by 4 bases, with 8 bases between. CDR3 DNA: TGTGCCAGCAGTTCGAGGAGATACGAGCAGTACTTC. Its protein is CASSSRRYEQYF.

This chain uses TRBV6-1 with TRBJ2-7, with no clear D. Germline values: CDR1 MNHNS, CDR2 SASEGT. With 1 base removed from V and 6 bases from J, the gap between germline ends came to 10 bases. CDR3 length equals 13 residues. CDR3 amino acids: CASSEVDGLEQYF. DNA of the CDR3: TGTGCCAGCAGTGAAGTAGATGGGCTCGAGCAGTACTTC.

This chain joins TRBV19 and TRBJ2-3; perhaps TRBD1 as D (6 bases). This CDR3 contains 13 residues. V lost 3 bases to trimming and J lost 6 bases, with 10 bases between them. Germline V gives CDR1 LNHDA, CDR2 SQIVND (reference sequence). CDR3 loop: CASSIGQSDTQYF. DNA of the CDR3: TGTGCCAGTAGTATCGGACAGTCGGATACGCAGTATTTT.